The following is a TCR beta chain sequence with its context. Its antigen target is currently unknown. No much larger clone exists at a distance of one base, and base qualities are not known. The data were taken from a study of CD8 T cells in Susac syndrome (dated 2019 in TCRdb). General notes on the study: Repertoire sequencing was used to test whether CD8+ T cell activation and differentiation in Susac syndrome was antigen driven. The research as a whole found: The number of individuals in the TCR sequencing and HLA analysis was acknowledged as relatively small.

RNA was extracted with the RNeasy kit and 0.5 to 1 ug was reverse transcribed using random hexamers. The immunoSEQ multiplex PCR assay, covering 54 Vbeta and 13 Jbeta segments, was used to amplify TCR beta CDR3 regions. To correct PCR amplification bias, a synthetic template baseline was used for both primer optimization and computational correction. The authors processed their data as follows. Reads were annotated to V, D and J genes according to IMGT and were analyzed with immunoSEQ Analyzer, with only productive sequences retained. To calculate clonality, Shannon entropy was normalized by log2 of the number of productive unique sequences and then subtracted from one. For each patient and control, public and private clones were evaluated within the 100 most prevalent clones. Clones were defined as Susac-specific when absent from the healthy and MS cohorts, from roughly 1,000 published viral clones and from other ImmuneACCESS disease sequences. Using fastp at Q25 and MiXCR, TCRdb reprocessed the public reads and kept productive beta chains. Rows are unified per CDR3 protein, each entry keeping the most common DNA and genes. None of the V and J calls come from the authors' own analysis; TCRdb made them. The sample table records some 150,000 distinct CDR3 sequences; approximately 93% of these occur just once. More than 0.065% of the sample lies in the top ten.

For this chain, trimming is 9 bases at the V end and 0 bases at the J end, and the number of junction bases without a gene match is 18. From its cysteine to its phenylalanine, the CDR3 spans 18 amino acids. CDR3 DNA only is kept here, 54 bases in frame from base 1. Per the germline V gene, SGHTA is the CDR1 and FQGNSA is the CDR2. High-throughput TCR beta sequencing profiled peripheral blood CD8+ and CD4+ T cells from healthy donors, Susac syndrome patients and multiple sclerosis patients. The healthy donors served as controls matched for age and sex. CD8+ TEMRA cells were enriched by FACS, while bulk CD8+ and CD4+ T cells were purified by magnetic negative isolation. Blood was collected in EDTA tubes and processed within 24 hours, with PBMCs isolated through density gradient centrifugation. PBMCs destined for TCR sequencing were cryopreserved in liquid nitrogen and later thawed in a 37 °C water bath. The sorted or isolated CD4+, CD8+ and CD8+ TEMRA cells reached a purity of at least 90%.

The TCR originated in a human donor in good health. The chain uses TRBV7-2 and TRBJ2-3; 7 bases in the junction line up with TRBD2. The source material was CD4+ T cells from PBMCs. CDR3 loop: CASRRWGGRITSTDTQYF. At the DNA level, the sequence is TGTGCCAGTAGACGGTGGGGCGGGAGAATCACTAGCACAGATACGCAGTATTTT.